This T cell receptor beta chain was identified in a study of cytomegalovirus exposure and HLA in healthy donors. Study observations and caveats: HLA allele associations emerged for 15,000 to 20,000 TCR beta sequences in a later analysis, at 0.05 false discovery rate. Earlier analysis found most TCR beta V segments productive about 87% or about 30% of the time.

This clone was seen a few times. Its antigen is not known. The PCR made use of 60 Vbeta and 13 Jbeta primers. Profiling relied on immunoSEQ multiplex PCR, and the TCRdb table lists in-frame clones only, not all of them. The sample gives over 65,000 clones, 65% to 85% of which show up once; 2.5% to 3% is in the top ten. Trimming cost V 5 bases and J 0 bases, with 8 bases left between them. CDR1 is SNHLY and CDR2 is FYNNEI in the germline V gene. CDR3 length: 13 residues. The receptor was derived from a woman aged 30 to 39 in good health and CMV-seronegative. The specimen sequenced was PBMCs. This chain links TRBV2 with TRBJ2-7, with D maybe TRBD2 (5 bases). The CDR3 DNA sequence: TGTGCCAGCAGTAGACGGGACTCCTACGAGCAGTACTTC. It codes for CASSRRDSYEQYF.